Below, 4 T cell receptor beta chains from the same sample are listed, as sequenced in a study of shared clonotypes between healthy human individuals. Sequenced by immunoSEQ multiplex PCR; TCRdb stores in-frame clones only, minus some. The data contain roughly 2 million clones, approximately 95% of them singletons. Sequencing input: naive CD4+ T cells sorted from blood. Noted subset: CD45RA+ positively selected. These receptors all come from a man aged 18-30 years in good health.

The genes are TRBV27 and TRBJ1-2, with D unresolved. V lost 5 bases to trimming and J lost 7 bases, with 11 bases between them. Germline CDR1 reads MNHEY; CDR2 reads SMNVEV (reference sequence). The CDR3 contains 12 residues. For the CDR3, the DNA is TGTGCCAGCAGTGCAGCCGGAGGTGGCTACACCTTC. As protein: CASSAAGGGYTF.

The chain's CDR3 is CAWSEGLPNQPQHF. The CDR3 bases are TGTGCCTGGAGTGAGGGGCTCCCCAATCAGCCCCAGCATTTT. The chain is built from TRBV30 and TRBJ1-5; perhaps TRBD1 as D (5 bases). CDR3 size: 14 residues. Trimming stripped 1 base from V and 3 bases from J, with 10 bases between. Germline V gene lookup returns CDR1 GTSNPN and CDR2 SVGIG (reference sequence).

The rearrangement links TRBV30 to TRBJ1-3, with TRBD1 identical over 7 bases. The ends lost 0 bases at V and 0 bases at J; junction bases unmatched: 2. The length of the CDR3 is 15 residues. Germline-derived CDR1 and CDR2 are GTSNPN and SVGIG (reference sequence). CDR3 region: CAWSVGTVSGNTIYF. The CDR3 nucleotides read TGTGCCTGGAGTGTTGGGACAGTCTCTGGAAACACCATATATTTT.

As DNA, the CDR3 is TGTGCCAGCAGCTCAGACAGGGCTGTGCAGTACTTC. This codes for CASSSDRAVQYF. The chain is built from TRBV7-2 and TRBJ2-7; 7 nucleotides agree with TRBD1. CDR1 and CDR2 from the germline V gene are SGHTA and FQGNSA. The CDR3 consists of 12 residues. Trimming removed 4 bases from V and 9 bases from J; junction bases left unmatched: 6.